Listed below are T cell receptor beta chains from one sample, sequenced in a study of shared clonotypes between healthy human individuals. Produced via immunoSEQ multiplex PCR; TCRdb's table is partial and in-frame only. This sample carries some 2,000,000 clones, 90% to 96% of them seen once, and the ten largest clones take 0.1% to 0.15%. Material for sequencing was naive CD4+ T cells sorted from blood. The receptors shown here come from a man aged 18 to 30 in good health. The CDR3 runs from the conserved cysteine through the conserved F or W. A D gene is named only where the DNA matches it firmly. Clone size is shown for a subset of rows, as once, few, many or a class of expanded clone.

j_call,clone_size,d_call,v_call,cdr3_aa,cdr3_nt
TRBJ2-5,.,TRBD2,TRBV4-2,CASSQAGLAGEETQYF,TGTGCCAGCAGCCAAGCTGGACTAGCGGGGGAAGAGACCCAGTACTTC
TRBJ2-7,.,.,TRBV6-1,CASSGPPGGTVYYEQYF,TGTGCCAGCAGTGGACCTCCCGGCGGGACAGTCTACTACGAGCAGTACTTC
TRBJ1-1,.,.,TRBV6-1,CASVLMDRTPFF,TGTGCCAGCGTGCTCATGGACCGAACACCTTTCTTT
TRBJ1-1,.,.,TRBV6-1,CASSSYGANTEAFF,TGTGCCAGCAGTTCATACGGGGCAAACACTGAAGCTTTCTTT
TRBJ1-2,.,TRBD1,TRBV19,CASNKGQGNYGYTF,TGTGCCAGTAACAAAGGACAGGGGAACTATGGCTACACCTTC
TRBJ1-5,.,.,TRBV6-6,CASSYNRDSNQPQHF,TGTGCCAGCAGTTACAACAGAGATAGCAATCAGCCCCAGCATTTT
TRBJ1-3,.,.,TRBV5-1,CASSLGGPSGNTIYF,TGCGCCAGCAGCTTGGGGGGTCCCTCTGGAAACACCATATATTTT
TRBJ2-6,.,TRBD1,TRBV5-8,CASSPWTGAGVLTF,TGTGCCAGCAGCCCCTGGACAGGGGCAGGGGTCCTGACTTTC
TRBJ1-5,.,TRBD1,TRBV18,CASSPPGTGSGGNQPQHF,TGTGCCAGCTCACCACCGGGGACAGGGAGTGGTGGCAATCAGCCCCAGCATTTT
TRBJ1-2,.,TRBD1,TRBV10-3,CAISDSQGMIANYGYTF,TGTGCCATCAGTGATTCACAGGGGATGATCGCTAACTATGGCTACACCTTC
TRBJ2-7,.,TRBD2,TRBV11-2,CASSPLPAGIIYEQYF,TGTGCCAGCAGCCCCCTGCCAGCGGGGATAATCTACGAGCAGTACTTC
TRBJ2-5,.,.,TRBV7-3,CASSYGPPGETQYF,TGTGCCAGCAGCTACGGCCCCCCCGGGGAGACCCAGTACTTC
TRBJ1-1,.,TRBD1,TRBV28,CASSLSRGAGGNDEAFF,TGTGCCAGCAGTTTAAGTCGTGGGGCAGGGGGTAACGATGAAGCTTTCTTT
TRBJ2-3,once,TRBD2,TRBV6-5,CASSRTSGIDTQYF,TGTGCCAGCAGTCGAACTAGCGGGATCGATACGCAGTATTTT
TRBJ2-7,.,.,TRBV7-9,CASSQGRGIEISEQYF,TGTGCCAGCAGCCAAGGTCGGGGGATAGAGATTTCCGAGCAGTACTTC
TRBJ2-1,.,TRBD2,TRBV5-1,CASSLVPLAGGLAPNNEQFF,TGCGCCAGCAGCTTGGTTCCCCTAGCGGGGGGCTTAGCTCCTAACAATGAGCAGTTCTTC
TRBJ2-5,.,.,TRBV28,CASSFVSQETQYF,TGTGCCAGCAGTTTCGTCAGCCAAGAGACCCAGTACTTC
TRBJ2-5,.,TRBD2,TRBV5-4,CASSLEPSGGAETQYF,TGTGCCAGCAGCTTGGAGCCTAGCGGGGGGGCAGAGACCCAGTACTTC
TRBJ2-1,.,.,TRBV6-1,CASSEAGAASLTSYNEQFF,TGTGCCAGCAGTGAAGCCGGGGCGGCTAGCCTTACCTCCTACAATGAGCAGTTCTTC
TRBJ1-6,.,TRBD1,TRBV30,CAWSVYSRDRGKSSYNSPLHF,TGTGCCTGGAGTGTATACAGCCGGGACAGGGGGAAGAGCTCCTATAATTCACCCCTCCACTTT
TRBJ2-3,.,.,TRBV20-1,CSASRIDTQYF,TGCAGTGCTAGTCGAATAGATACGCAGTATTTT
TRBJ1-1,.,.,TRBV6-1,CASGKGMNTEAFF,TGTGCCAGCGGCAAAGGGATGAACACTGAAGCTTTCTTT
TRBJ2-7,.,.,TRBV12-5,CASGSGSYEQYF,TGTGCTAGTGGATCAGGGTCCTACGAGCAGTACTTC
TRBJ1-3,.,.,TRBV6-1,CASSEAGRSGNTIYF,TGTGCCAGCAGTGAAGCGGGACGGAGTGGAAACACCATATATTTT
TRBJ1-5,once,.,TRBV6-5,CASSYSTNQPQHF,TGTGCCAGCAGTTACAGCACCAATCAGCCCCAGCATTTT
TRBJ2-2,.,TRBD1,TRBV27,CASSRPTGWFNTGELFF,TGTGCCAGCAGCAGACCGACAGGGTGGTTTAACACCGGGGAGCTGTTTTTT
TRBJ2-7,.,.,TRBV5-6,CASSFSSYEQYF,TGTGCCAGCAGCTTTTCGTCCTACGAGCAGTACTTC
TRBJ2-5,.,.,TRBV10-3,CAISDSRNQETQYF,TGTGCCATCAGTGATTCGAGAAACCAAGAGACCCAGTACTTC
TRBJ1-2,.,.,TRBV7-9,CASSLVASDYGYTF,TGTGCCAGCAGCTTAGTTGCGAGTGACTATGGCTACACCTTC
TRBJ2-7,once,.,TRBV6-5,CASSQNRGRSEQYF,TGTGCCAGCAGTCAAAACCGGGGCAGGAGCGAGCAGTACTTC
TRBJ2-7,.,.,TRBV19,CASRNPGRSDEQYF,TGTGCCAGTAGGAATCCGGGACGGTCGGACGAGCAGTACTTC
TRBJ2-1,.,.,TRBV7-2,CASSLTSWGNEQFF,TGTGCCAGCAGCTTAACTAGCTGGGGTAATGAGCAGTTCTTC
TRBJ1-5,.,TRBD1,TRBV6-6,CASRRDRASNQPQHF,TGTGCCAGCAGACGGGACAGGGCTAGCAATCAGCCCCAGCATTTT
TRBJ1-1,.,.,TRBV7-9,CASSATLGNTEAFF,TGTGCCAGCAGCGCTACACTGGGGAACACTGAAGCTTTCTTT
TRBJ1-1,once,.,TRBV5-1,CASSGGGNTEAFF,TGCGCCAGCAGTGGGGGAGGAAACACTGAAGCTTTCTTT
TRBJ2-6,.,TRBD1,TRBV5-6,CASRPGDRVLSGANVLTF,TGTGCCAGCAGACCAGGGGACAGGGTCCTCTCTGGGGCCAACGTCCTGACTTTC
TRBJ2-5,.,.,TRBV10-3,CAISESQAGIGGETQYF,TGTGCCATCAGTGAGTCTCAGGCAGGGATCGGCGGAGAGACCCAGTACTTC
TRBJ1-1,.,TRBD1,TRBV7-3,CASSRDRNTEAFF,TGTGCCAGCAGCCGGGACAGGAACACTGAAGCTTTCTTT
TRBJ2-7,.,.,TRBV19,CASSGPKGYEQYF,TGTGCCAGCTCCGGGCCTAAAGGATACGAGCAGTACTTC
TRBJ2-5,.,TRBD2,TRBV10-3,CAISESGGKETQYF,TGTGCCATCAGTGAGTCGGGAGGGAAGGAGACCCAGTACTTC
TRBJ1-1,.,.,TRBV19,CASSIEGRTEAFF,TGTGCCAGTAGTATAGAGGGGAGGACTGAAGCTTTCTTT
TRBJ1-5,.,.,TRBV27,CASSPTARGPQHF,TGTGCCAGCAGCCCGACAGCACGCGGGCCCCAGCATTTT
TRBJ2-7,once,TRBD1,TRBV5-4,CASSLGSAGGVGSYEQYF,TGTGCCAGCAGCTTGGGGTCGGCAGGGGGAGTGGGCTCCTACGAGCAGTACTTC
TRBJ2-3,once,.,TRBV6-1,CASSEVGSWERNTQYF,TGTGCCAGCAGTGAAGTTGGCAGTTGGGAAAGAAATACGCAGTATTTT
TRBJ2-3,.,.,TRBV4-1,CASSLGVLDTQYF,TGCGCCAGCAGCCTGGGGGTTCTAGATACGCAGTATTTT
TRBJ2-1,.,.,TRBV11-3,CASSLGGGGSPNEQFF,TGTGCCAGCAGCTTAGGGGGCGGGGGCAGCCCCAATGAGCAGTTCTTC
TRBJ2-1,.,.,TRBV6-1,CASKSVVAPTGQFF,TGTGCCAGCAAAAGTGTAGTGGCACCGACGGGGCAGTTCTTC
TRBJ2-5,.,.,TRBV20-1,CSKVRGETQYF,TGCAGCAAAGTTAGGGGTGAGACCCAGTACTTC
TRBJ1-1,.,.,TRBV10-3,CAISAISGVAFF,TGTGCCATCAGTGCCATTTCAGGGGTAGCTTTCTTT
TRBJ2-7,.,TRBD2,TRBV5-1,CASSLGGSGSYEQYF,TGCGCCAGCAGCTTAGGCGGGAGCGGCTCCTACGAGCAGTACTTC
TRBJ2-7,.,TRBD1,TRBV6-5,CASRPGQSYEQYF,TGTGCCAGCAGACCGGGACAGTCCTACGAGCAGTACTTC
TRBJ1-1,.,.,TRBV2,CASSAGVVNTEAFF,TGTGCCAGCAGTGCCGGGGTAGTGAACACTGAAGCTTTCTTT